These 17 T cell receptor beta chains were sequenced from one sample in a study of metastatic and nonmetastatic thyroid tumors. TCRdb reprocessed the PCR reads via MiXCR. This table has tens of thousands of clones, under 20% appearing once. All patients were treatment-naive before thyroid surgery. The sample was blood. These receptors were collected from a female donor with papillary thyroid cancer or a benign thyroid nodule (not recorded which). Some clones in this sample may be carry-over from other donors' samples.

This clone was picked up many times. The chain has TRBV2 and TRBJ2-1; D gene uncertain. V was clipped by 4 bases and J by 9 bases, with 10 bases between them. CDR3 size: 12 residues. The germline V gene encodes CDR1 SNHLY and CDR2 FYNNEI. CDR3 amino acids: CASSGSVLEQFF. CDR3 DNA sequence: TGTGCCAGCAGTGGGTCGGTCCTTGAGCAGTTCTTC.

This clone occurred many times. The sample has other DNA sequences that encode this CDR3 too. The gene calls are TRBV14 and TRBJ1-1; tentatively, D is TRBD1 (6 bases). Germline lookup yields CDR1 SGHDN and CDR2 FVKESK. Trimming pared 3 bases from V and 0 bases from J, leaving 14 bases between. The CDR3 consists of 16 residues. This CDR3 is CASSQDPGQLNTEAFF. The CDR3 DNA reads TGTGCCAGCAGCCAGGATCCGGGACAACTGAACACTGAAGCTTTCTTT.

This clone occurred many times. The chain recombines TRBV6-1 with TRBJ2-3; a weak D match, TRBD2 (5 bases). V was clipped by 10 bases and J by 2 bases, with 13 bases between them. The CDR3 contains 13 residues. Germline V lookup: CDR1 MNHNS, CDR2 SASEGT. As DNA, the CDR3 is TGTGCCACTGGACGAGGGAACACAGATACGCAGTATTTT. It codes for CATGRGNTDTQYF.

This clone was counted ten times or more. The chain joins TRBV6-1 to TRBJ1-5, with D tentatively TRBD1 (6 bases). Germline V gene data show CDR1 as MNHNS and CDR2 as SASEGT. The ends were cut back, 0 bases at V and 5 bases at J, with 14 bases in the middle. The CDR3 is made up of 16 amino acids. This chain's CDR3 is CASSEASGDAYQPQHF. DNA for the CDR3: TGTGCCAGCAGTGAAGCGTCAGGGGACGCTTATCAGCCCCAGCATTTT.

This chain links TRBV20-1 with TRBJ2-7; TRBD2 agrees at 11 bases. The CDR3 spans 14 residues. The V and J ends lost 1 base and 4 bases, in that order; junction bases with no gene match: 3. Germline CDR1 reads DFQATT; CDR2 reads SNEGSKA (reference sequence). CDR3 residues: CSARAGTSGYEQYF. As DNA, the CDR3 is TGCAGTGCTAGAGCCGGGACTAGCGGATACGAGCAGTACTTC.

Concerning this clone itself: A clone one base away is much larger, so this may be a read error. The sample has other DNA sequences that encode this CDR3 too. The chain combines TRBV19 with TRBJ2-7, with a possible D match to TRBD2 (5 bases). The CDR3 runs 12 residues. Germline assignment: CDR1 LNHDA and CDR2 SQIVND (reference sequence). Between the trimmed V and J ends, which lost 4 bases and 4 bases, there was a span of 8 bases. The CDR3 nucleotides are TGTGCCAGTAGTACGTCGGGGTACGAGCAGTACTTC. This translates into CASSTSGYEQYF.

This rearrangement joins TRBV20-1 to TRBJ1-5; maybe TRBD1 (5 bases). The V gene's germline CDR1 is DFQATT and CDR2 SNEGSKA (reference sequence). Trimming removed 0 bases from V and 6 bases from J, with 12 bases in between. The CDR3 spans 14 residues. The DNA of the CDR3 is TGCAGTGCTAGAGATAGGGTTGGGGCTCAGCCCCAGCATTTT. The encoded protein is CSARDRVGAQPQHF.

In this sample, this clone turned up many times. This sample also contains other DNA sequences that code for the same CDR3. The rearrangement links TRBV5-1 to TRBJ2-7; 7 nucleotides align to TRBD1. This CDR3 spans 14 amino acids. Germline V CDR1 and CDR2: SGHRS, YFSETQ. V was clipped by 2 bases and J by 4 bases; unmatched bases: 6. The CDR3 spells CASSFGTAGYEQYF. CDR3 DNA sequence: TGCGCCAGCAGCTTCGGGACAGCCGGTTACGAGCAGTACTTC. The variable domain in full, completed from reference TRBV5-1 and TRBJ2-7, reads KAGVTQTPRYLIKTRGQQVTLSCSPISGHRSVSWYQQTPGQGLQFLFEYFSETQRNKGNFPGRFSGRQFSNSRSEMNVSTLELGDSALYLCASSFGTAGYEQYFGPGTRLTVT.

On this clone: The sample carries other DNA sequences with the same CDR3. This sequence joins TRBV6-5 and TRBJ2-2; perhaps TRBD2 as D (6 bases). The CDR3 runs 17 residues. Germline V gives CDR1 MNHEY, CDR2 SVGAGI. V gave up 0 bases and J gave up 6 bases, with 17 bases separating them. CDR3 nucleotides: TGTGCCAGCAGTTACTCACGGGACTTAGCTAGGTCCGGGGAGCTGTTTTTT. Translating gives CASSYSRDLARSGELFF.

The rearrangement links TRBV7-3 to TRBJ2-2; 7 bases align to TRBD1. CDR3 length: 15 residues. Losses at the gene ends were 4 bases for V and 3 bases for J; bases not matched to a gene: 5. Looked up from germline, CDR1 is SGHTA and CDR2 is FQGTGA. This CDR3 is CASSSRQGDTGELFF. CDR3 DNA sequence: TGTGCCAGCAGCTCCAGACAGGGCGACACCGGGGAGCTGTTTTTT.

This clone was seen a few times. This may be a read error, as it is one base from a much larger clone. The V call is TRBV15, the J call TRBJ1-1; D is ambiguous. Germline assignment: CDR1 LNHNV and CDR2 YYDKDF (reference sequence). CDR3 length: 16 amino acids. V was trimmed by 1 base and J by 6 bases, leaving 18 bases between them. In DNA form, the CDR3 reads TGTGCCACCAGCAGAGGTCATATCAGGCCGAGCGCTGAAGCTTTCTTT. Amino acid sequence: CATSRGHIRPSAEAFF. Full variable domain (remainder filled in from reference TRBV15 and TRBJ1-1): DAMVIQNPRYQVTQFGKPVTLSCSQTLNHNVMYWYQQKSSQAPKLLFHYYDKDFNNEADTPDNFQSRRPNTSFCFLDIRSPGLGDTAMYLCATSRGHIRPSAEAFFGQGTRLTVV.

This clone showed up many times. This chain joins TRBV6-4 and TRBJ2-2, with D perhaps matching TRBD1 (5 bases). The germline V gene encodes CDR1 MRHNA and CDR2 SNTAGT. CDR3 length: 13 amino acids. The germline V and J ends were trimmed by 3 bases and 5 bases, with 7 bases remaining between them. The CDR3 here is CASSEGETGELFF. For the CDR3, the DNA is TGTGCCAGCAGTGAAGGGGAAACCGGGGAGCTGTTTTTT.

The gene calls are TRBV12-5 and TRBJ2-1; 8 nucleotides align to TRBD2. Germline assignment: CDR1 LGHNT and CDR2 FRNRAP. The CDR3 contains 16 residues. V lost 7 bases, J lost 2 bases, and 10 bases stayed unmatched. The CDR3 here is CASATQLAVTYNEQFF. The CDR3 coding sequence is TGTGCTAGTGCCACTCAACTAGCGGTAACCTACAATGAGCAGTTCTTC.

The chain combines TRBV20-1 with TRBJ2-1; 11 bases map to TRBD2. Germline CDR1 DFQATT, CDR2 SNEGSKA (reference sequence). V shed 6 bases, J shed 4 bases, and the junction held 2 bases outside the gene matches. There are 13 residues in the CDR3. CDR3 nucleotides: TGCAGTGCAAGACTAGCGGGATACAATGAGCAGTTCTTC. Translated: CSARLAGYNEQFF.

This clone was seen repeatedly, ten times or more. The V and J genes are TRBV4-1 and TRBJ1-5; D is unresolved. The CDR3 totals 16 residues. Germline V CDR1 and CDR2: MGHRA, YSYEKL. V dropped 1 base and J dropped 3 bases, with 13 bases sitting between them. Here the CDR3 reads CASSQGRSDLNQPQHF. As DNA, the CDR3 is TGCGCCAGCAGCCAAGGCCGGTCGGACCTCAATCAGCCCCAGCATTTT.

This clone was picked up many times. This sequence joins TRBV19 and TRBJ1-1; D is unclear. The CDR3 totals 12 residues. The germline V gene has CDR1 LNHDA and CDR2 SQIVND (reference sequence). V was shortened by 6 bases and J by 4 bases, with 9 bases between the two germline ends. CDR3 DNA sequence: TGTGCCAGTAGCGAACGGGGCACTGAAGCTTTCTTT. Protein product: CASSERGTEAFF.

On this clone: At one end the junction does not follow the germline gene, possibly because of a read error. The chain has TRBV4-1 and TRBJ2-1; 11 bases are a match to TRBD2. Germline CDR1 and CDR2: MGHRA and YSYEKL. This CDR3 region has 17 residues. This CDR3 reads CASSRLAGGMGDNGQFF. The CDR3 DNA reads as TGCGCCAGCAGCCGGCTAGCGGGAGGAATGGGTGACAATGGGCAGTTCTTC.